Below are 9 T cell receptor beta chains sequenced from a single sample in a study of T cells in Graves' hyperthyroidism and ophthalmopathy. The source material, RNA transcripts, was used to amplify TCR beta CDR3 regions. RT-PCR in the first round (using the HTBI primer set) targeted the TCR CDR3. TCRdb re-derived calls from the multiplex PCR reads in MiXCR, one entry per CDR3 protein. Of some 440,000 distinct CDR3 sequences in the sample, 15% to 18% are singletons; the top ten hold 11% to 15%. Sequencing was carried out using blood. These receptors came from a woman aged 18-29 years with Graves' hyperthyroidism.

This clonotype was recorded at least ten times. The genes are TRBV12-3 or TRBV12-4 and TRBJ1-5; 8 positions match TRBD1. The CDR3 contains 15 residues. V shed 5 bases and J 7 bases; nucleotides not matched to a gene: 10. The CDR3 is CASSLGQGATQPQHF. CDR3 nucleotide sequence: TGTGCCAGCAGTCTCGGCCAGGGGGCCACACAGCCCCAGCATTTT.

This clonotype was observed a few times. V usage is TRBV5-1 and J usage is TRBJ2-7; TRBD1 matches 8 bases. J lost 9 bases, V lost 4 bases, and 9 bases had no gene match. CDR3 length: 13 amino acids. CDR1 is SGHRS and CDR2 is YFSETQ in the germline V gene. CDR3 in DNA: TGCGCCAGCAGCCCAGACAGGGGCGTATGGCAGTACTTC. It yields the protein CASSPDRGVWQYF.

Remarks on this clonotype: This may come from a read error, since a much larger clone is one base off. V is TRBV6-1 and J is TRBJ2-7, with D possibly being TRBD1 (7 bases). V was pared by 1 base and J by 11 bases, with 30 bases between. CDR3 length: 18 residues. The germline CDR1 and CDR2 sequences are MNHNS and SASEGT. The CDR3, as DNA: TGTGCCAGCAGTGAAGAGGGGGGTAGACAGGGCGATTTAGGAGAGGAGTACTTC. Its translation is CASSEEGGRQGDLGEEYF.

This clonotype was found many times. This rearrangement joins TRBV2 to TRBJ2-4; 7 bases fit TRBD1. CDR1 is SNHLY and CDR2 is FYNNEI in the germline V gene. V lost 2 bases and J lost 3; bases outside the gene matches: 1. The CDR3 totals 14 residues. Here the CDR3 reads CASSEQGVKNIQYF. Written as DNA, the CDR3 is TGTGCCAGCAGTGAACAGGGGGTCAAAAACATTCAGTACTTC.

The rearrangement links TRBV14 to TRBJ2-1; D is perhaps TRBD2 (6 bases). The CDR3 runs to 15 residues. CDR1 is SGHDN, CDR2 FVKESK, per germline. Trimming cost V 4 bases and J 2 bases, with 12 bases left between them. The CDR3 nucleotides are TGTGCCAGCAGCCCACGGGAGATCCCCTACAATGAGCAGTTCTTC. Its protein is CASSPREIPYNEQFF.

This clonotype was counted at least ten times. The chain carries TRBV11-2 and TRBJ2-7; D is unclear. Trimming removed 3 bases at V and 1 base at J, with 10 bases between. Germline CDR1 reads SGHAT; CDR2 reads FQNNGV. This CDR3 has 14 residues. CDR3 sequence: CASSFTGPSYEQYF. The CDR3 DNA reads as TGTGCCAGCAGCTTTACTGGGCCGTCCTACGAGCAGTACTTC.

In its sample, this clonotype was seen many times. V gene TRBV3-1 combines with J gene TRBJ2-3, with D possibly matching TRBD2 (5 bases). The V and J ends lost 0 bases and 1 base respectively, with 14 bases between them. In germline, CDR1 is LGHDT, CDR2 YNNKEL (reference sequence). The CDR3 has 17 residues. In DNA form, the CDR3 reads TGTGCCAGCAGCCAAGATATAGAGAGCGGCCGCACAGATACGCAGTATTTT. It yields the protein CASSQDIESGRTDTQYF.

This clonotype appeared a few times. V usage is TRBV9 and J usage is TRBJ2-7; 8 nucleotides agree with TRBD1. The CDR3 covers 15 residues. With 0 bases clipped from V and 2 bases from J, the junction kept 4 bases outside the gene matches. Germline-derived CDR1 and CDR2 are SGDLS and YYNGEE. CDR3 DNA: TGTGCCAGCAGCGTAGGGGGGACAGGAGCCTACGAGCAGTACTTC. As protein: CASSVGGTGAYEQYF.

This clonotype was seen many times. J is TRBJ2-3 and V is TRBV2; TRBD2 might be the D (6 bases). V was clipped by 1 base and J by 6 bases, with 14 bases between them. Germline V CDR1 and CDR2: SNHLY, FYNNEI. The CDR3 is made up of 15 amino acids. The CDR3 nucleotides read TGTGCCAGCAGTGAAGGGGCGGGATCGGGGGATACGCAGTATTTT. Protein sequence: CASSEGAGSGDTQYF.